These T cell receptor beta chains were read from a single sample in a study of T-cell memory formation after mild COVID-19. A single record per CDR3 protein comes from TCRdb applying MiXCR to the 5' RACE reads. The sample holds 200,000 to 250,000 distinct CDR3 sequences; just over 15% are singletons and the top ten take around 2%. The sequencing sample was made of PBMCs or a T cell subset sorted from them (not recorded which). These receptors were taken from an adult woman who had mild COVID-19 (a few samples of this study predate the infection). Cell type and time point are not known. Each CDR3 is given with its conserved first and last residue.

j_call: TRBJ2-1
v_call: TRBV19
cdr3_aa: CASLARRNNEQFF

j_call: TRBJ2-7
v_call: TRBV20-1
cdr3_aa: CSARTTGSYEQYF

j_call: TRBJ2-5
v_call: TRBV25-1
cdr3_aa: CASSNTGRETQYF

j_call: TRBJ1-5
v_call: TRBV24-1
cdr3_aa: CATSDHRQADNQPQHF

j_call: TRBJ2-3
v_call: TRBV7-2
cdr3_aa: CASSRQRGTDTQYF

j_call: TRBJ2-3
v_call: TRBV23-1
cdr3_aa: CASSPPGSGSPTDTQYF

j_call: TRBJ2-5
v_call: TRBV6-1
cdr3_aa: CASRGLGLEETQYF

j_call: TRBJ2-5
v_call: TRBV20-1
cdr3_aa: CSAIHRQGRETQYF

j_call: TRBJ2-5
v_call: TRBV12-3/TRBV12-4
cdr3_aa: CASSSNRGLETQYF

j_call: TRBJ1-2
v_call: TRBV5-1
cdr3_aa: CASSRWGTAPNTNYGYTF

j_call: TRBJ2-7
v_call: TRBV5-1
cdr3_aa: CASSSTRQGRPYEQYF

j_call: TRBJ2-3
v_call: TRBV4-1
cdr3_aa: CASSQVHVDTQYF

j_call: TRBJ2-1
v_call: TRBV20-1
cdr3_aa: CSAQSGYEQFF

j_call: TRBJ1-5
v_call: TRBV7-3
cdr3_aa: CASSLRANQPQHF

j_call: TRBJ1-1
v_call: TRBV4-3
cdr3_aa: CASSRDRVELGEAFF

j_call: TRBJ2-6
v_call: TRBV6-5
cdr3_aa: CASSSTGLSGANVLTF

j_call: TRBJ2-5
v_call: TRBV5-1
cdr3_aa: CASSLDPGVKTQYF

j_call: TRBJ2-3
v_call: TRBV4-1
cdr3_aa: CASSQTASTQYF

j_call: TRBJ1-6
v_call: TRBV20-1
cdr3_aa: CSARRGGGGYNSPLHF

j_call: TRBJ2-5
v_call: TRBV6-2/TRBV6-3
cdr3_aa: CASRGLAEETQYF

j_call: TRBJ2-1
v_call: TRBV7-6
cdr3_aa: CASSRQARTGVNNEQFF

j_call: TRBJ1-1
v_call: TRBV7-9
cdr3_aa: CASSLSQNTEAFF

j_call: TRBJ2-1
v_call: TRBV12-3/TRBV12-4
cdr3_aa: CASSLLAGTNNEQFF

j_call: TRBJ1-4
v_call: TRBV7-8
cdr3_aa: CASSLGPTGGSNEKLFF

j_call: TRBJ2-5
v_call: TRBV7-6
cdr3_aa: CASSWGTGGLETQYF

j_call: TRBJ2-6
v_call: TRBV6-1
cdr3_aa: CASGDGLSGANVLTF

j_call: TRBJ2-4
v_call: TRBV7-9
cdr3_aa: CASSLALTGLAKNIQYF

j_call: TRBJ2-1
v_call: TRBV7-2
cdr3_aa: CASSLDRGGRFF

j_call: TRBJ2-7
v_call: TRBV5-5
cdr3_aa: CASSLRPGQGVYEQYF

j_call: TRBJ1-2
v_call: TRBV7-9
cdr3_aa: CASSSGQGAFEGYTF

j_call: TRBJ2-3
v_call: TRBV18
cdr3_aa: CASSPPKGLNTQYF

j_call: TRBJ1-1
v_call: TRBV5-1
cdr3_aa: CASSARGGQNTEAFF

j_call: TRBJ1-4
v_call: TRBV5-1
cdr3_aa: CASSLDITTNEKLFF

j_call: TRBJ2-1
v_call: TRBV9
cdr3_aa: CASSGGLADEQFF

j_call: TRBJ1-2
v_call: TRBV7-9
cdr3_aa: CASSPDGDRDYGYTF

j_call: TRBJ2-6
v_call: TRBV11-2
cdr3_aa: CASSLVFWGTGANVLTF

j_call: TRBJ1-3
v_call: TRBV12-5
cdr3_aa: CASGGGHSGNTIYF

j_call: TRBJ1-1
v_call: TRBV11-3
cdr3_aa: CASSLVPGTTEAFF

j_call: TRBJ1-1
v_call: TRBV6-2/TRBV6-3
cdr3_aa: CASSYDRGGTFF

j_call: TRBJ1-4
v_call: TRBV18
cdr3_aa: CASSPKRNEKLFF

j_call: TRBJ1-4
v_call: TRBV5-4
cdr3_aa: CASSLDRDRAEKLFF

j_call: TRBJ2-3
v_call: TRBV20-1
cdr3_aa: CSRRRGTDTQYF

j_call: TRBJ2-2
v_call: TRBV4-1
cdr3_aa: CASSQAGLAKNTGELFF

j_call: TRBJ2-7
v_call: TRBV7-2
cdr3_aa: CASSLDGRTRGEQYF

j_call: TRBJ1-2
v_call: TRBV20-1
cdr3_aa: CSARVPGTGSGYTF

j_call: TRBJ1-1
v_call: TRBV29-1
cdr3_aa: CSVEDLWGTGGTEAFF